This passage covers 10 T cell receptor beta chains from one sample sequenced in a study of blood T cell repertoires in COVID-19. Assay used: immunoSEQ multiplex PCR; TCRdb lists only in-frame clones, some missing. Among about 61,000 clones listed, around 87% were seen once. The sample was peripheral blood. The receptors stem from a man in his sixties with acute or convalescent COVID-19.

In this sample, this clone turned up once. V and J are TRBV18 and TRBJ1-1, with 10 bases that match TRBD1. This CDR3 region has 15 residues. J lost 5 bases, V lost 3 bases, and 6 bases had no gene match. Germline V gives CDR1 KGHSH, CDR2 LQKENI. The DNA of the CDR3 is TGTGCCAGCTCACCCAATCCGGGACAGGGGACTGAAGCTTTCTTT. Translated, it gives CASSPNPGQGTEAFF.

The chain carries TRBV5-4 and TRBJ1-1; D remains unclear. Trimming removed 2 bases at V and 2 bases at J, with 10 bases between. Germline CDR1 and CDR2: SGHNT and YYREEE (reference sequence). The CDR3 has 14 amino acids. CDR3 DNA: TGTGCCAGCAGCTTCGTGACAACTAACACTGAAGCTTTCTTT. It encodes CASSFVTTNTEAFF.

The chain has TRBV19 and TRBJ1-5; the D gene is possibly TRBD1 (5 bases). There are 16 residues in the CDR3. V was trimmed by 1 base and J by 0 bases, leaving 10 bases between them. The germline CDR1 and CDR2 sequences are LNHDA and SQIVND (reference sequence). The CDR3: CASSIGSGHSNQPQHF. The CDR3 bases are TGTGCCAGTAGTATAGGCTCAGGACATAGCAATCAGCCCCAGCATTTT.

The chain combines TRBV7-2 with TRBJ2-1; D unclear. Trimming shortened V by 1 base and J by 5 bases, and 9 bases separated the two germline ends. Germline loops: CDR1 SGHTA, CDR2 FQGNSA. This CDR3 spans 14 amino acids. CDR3 loop: CASSLGHRDNEQFF. The DNA of the CDR3 is TGTGCCAGCAGCTTAGGGCACCGGGACAATGAGCAGTTCTTC.

This chain links TRBV11-2 with TRBJ2-1, with 7 positions matching TRBD1. V lost 7 bases and J lost 4; bases outside the gene matches: 10. The length of the CDR3 is 15 residues. Germline CDR1 is SGHAT and CDR2 is FQNNGV. The CDR3 loop reads CASNPPQGKYNEQFF. CDR3 in DNA: TGTGCCAGCAACCCCCCACAGGGGAAATACAATGAGCAGTTCTTC.

The chain carries TRBV19 and TRBJ1-1; a possible D gene is TRBD1 (6 bases). Germline lookup yields CDR1 LNHDA and CDR2 SQIVND (reference sequence). The CDR3 sequence is 15 residues long. Trimming cost V 3 bases and J 5 bases, with 16 bases left between them. CDR3 protein: CASSIPTRGGTEAFF. DNA of the CDR3: TGTGCCAGTAGTATTCCCACAAGGGGGGGTACTGAAGCTTTCTTT.

The genes are TRBV30 and TRBJ1-2; 9 nucleotides line up with TRBD1. This CDR3 has 15 residues. V lost 3 bases and J lost 1; bases outside the gene matches: 6. The germline CDR1 and CDR2 sequences are GTSNPN and SVGIG (reference sequence). CDR3 nucleotides: TGTGCCTGGAGCCCTCAGACAGGGGGTAACTATGGCTACACCTTC. It specifies CAWSPQTGGNYGYTF.

The chain links TRBV11-2 to TRBJ1-3; a possible D gene is TRBD1 (5 bases). V dropped 2 bases and J dropped 4 bases, with 15 bases sitting between them. Germline lookup yields CDR1 SGHAT and CDR2 FQNNGV. CDR3 length equals 16 residues. CDR3 loop: CASSLQGLSRGNTIYF. CDR3 nucleotide sequence: TGTGCCAGCAGCTTACAGGGTTTGAGTCGGGGAAACACCATATATTTT.

The V and J genes are TRBV5-1 and TRBJ2-2; TRBD2 aligns across 12 bases. The V gene's germline CDR1 is SGHRS and CDR2 YFSETQ. Unmatched junction bases numbered 1, after V lost 1 base and J lost 6 bases. The CDR3 runs 15 residues. The CDR3 DNA follows: TGCGCCAGCAGCTTGACTAGCGGGGGGTCCGGGGAGCTGTTTTTT. This codes for CASSLTSGGSGELFF.

The chain joins TRBV3-1 (or the pseudogene TRBV3-2) to TRBJ2-5, with a possible D match to TRBD1 (6 bases). Germline V gene data show CDR1 as LGHDT and CDR2 as YNNKEL (reference sequence). V lost 4 bases and J lost 3, with 12 bases in between. The CDR3 is 14 residues long. In DNA form, the CDR3 reads TGTGCCAGCAGCCTAATACAGGGAAAAGAGACCCAGTACTTC. Translation gives CASSLIQGKETQYF.